This T cell receptor (beta chain) derives from a study of Ad26.COV2.S vaccination and SARS-CoV-2 variants. Study information: Ad26.COV2.S shots went into the muscle once or twice, 56 days apart.

Germline CDR1 and CDR2: SGHRS and YFSETQ. This CDR3 has 14 residues. V shed 5 bases, J shed 8 bases, and the junction held 6 bases outside the gene matches. Using immunoSEQ multiplex PCR, the repertoire was profiled, and TCRdb retains in-frame clones only, with some absent. The data show 290,000 or so clones, approximately 87% seen once. Described treatment: over 15 received Ad26.COV2.S at low or high dose, single or two shots; about five received placebo; per-sample allocation not given. Following the first vaccine or placebo injection, samples were taken on day 63. In regard to this clone: Its specificity is not known.

Notes on the study in general: Vaccine recipients posted higher spike-specific TCR breadth than their placebo counterparts.

This TCR derives from a person aged 18-65 years who received the Ad26.COV2.S COVID-19 vaccine or a placebo. V and J are TRBV5-1 and TRBJ1-6; 8 nucleotides agree with TRBD1. The starting material was peripheral blood, obtained in a trial of Ad26.COV2.S vaccine versus placebo. The CDR3 coding sequence is TGCGCCAGCAGAGGCGGGACAGGTCATTCACCCCTCCACTTT. As protein: CASRGGTGHSPLHF.